This T cell receptor (beta chain) originates from a study of cytomegalovirus exposure and HLA in healthy donors. On this clone: The antigen is unknown.

The PCR employed 60 Vbeta primers together with 13 Jbeta primers. Data came from immunoSEQ multiplex PCR; TCRdb stores just in-frame clones and leaves some out. The table shows 150,000 or so clones, with roughly 73% occurring only once. Whole-study results and caveats: A reported reduction in N-insertions relative to the approximately 690-donor mean was seen in an Asian-associated ancestry cluster in a later analysis.

The CDR3 extends over 12 amino acids. In germline, CDR1 is SEHNR, CDR2 FQNEAQ (reference sequence). V dropped 5 bases and J dropped 8 bases, with 12 bases sitting between them. What was sequenced was PBMCs. This chain links TRBV7-9 with TRBJ1-2; no clear D gene. The clonotype comes from a woman in her 30s in good health and CMV-seronegative. CDR3 protein: CASSLSSLGYTF. The CDR3 bases are TGTGCCAGCAGCCTCTCTAGCCTAGGCTACACCTTC.